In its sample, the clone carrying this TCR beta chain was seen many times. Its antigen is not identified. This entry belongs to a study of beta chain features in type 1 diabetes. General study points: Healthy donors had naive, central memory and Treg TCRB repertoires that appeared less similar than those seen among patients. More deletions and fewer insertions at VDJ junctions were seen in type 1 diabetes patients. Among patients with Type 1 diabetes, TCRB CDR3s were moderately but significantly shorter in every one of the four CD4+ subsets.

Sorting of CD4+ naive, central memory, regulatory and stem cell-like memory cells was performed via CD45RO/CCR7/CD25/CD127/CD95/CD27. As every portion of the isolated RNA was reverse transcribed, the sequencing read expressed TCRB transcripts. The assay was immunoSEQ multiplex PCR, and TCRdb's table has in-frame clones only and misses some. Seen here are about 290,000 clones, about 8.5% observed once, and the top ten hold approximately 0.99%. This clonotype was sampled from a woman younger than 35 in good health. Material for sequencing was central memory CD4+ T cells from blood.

In DNA, the CDR3 is TGTGCCAGCTCACCACTCGGACAGGGGGAAGCTTTCTTT. Translated, it gives CASSPLGQGEAFF. The V and J genes are TRBV18 and TRBJ1-1; TRBD1 agrees at 9 bases. The CDR3 has 13 amino acids. Germline V CDR1 and CDR2: KGHSH, LQKENI. V was clipped by 1 base and J by 8 bases; unmatched bases: 2.